This TCR beta chain originates from a study of early stage breast cancer tumors. In the study overall: Around 10-fold was the mean read coverage per sample.

The protocol was immunoSEQ multiplex PCR, while the TCRdb copy is restricted to in-frame clones and leaves out a portion. The repertoire holds about 41,000 clones, with over 60% as singletons. V lost 2 bases to trimming and J lost 0 bases; unmatched junction nucleotides: 4. Germline V CDR1 and CDR2: SGHNT, YYREEE (reference sequence). CDR3 size: 15 residues. The sequenced material came from blood. V is TRBV5-4 and J is TRBJ2-7; 8 bases agree with TRBD1. The TCR originated in a person between 45 and 65 years old with breast cancer. The CDR3 sequence: CASSFGQGASYEQYV. CDR3 coding DNA: TGTGCCAGCAGCTTCGGGCAGGGGGCCTCCTACGAGCAGTACGTC.